A single sample gave rise to the 17 T cell receptor beta chains below, sequenced in a study of T cell changes during pregnancy in multiple sclerosis. Data came from immunoSEQ multiplex PCR; TCRdb stores just in-frame clones and leaves some out. The table lists 45,000 to 60,000 clones, 91% of them singletons, with approximately 1.1% in the top ten. This specimen consisted of peripheral blood, obtained after pregnancy. These receptors came from a female donor in good health, enrolled as a control in a pregnancy study.

The V and J genes are TRBV6-1 and TRBJ2-3; no clear D. The CDR3 extends over 14 amino acids. Trimming stripped 6 bases from V and 0 bases from J, with 10 bases between. Germline-derived CDR1 and CDR2 are MNHNS and SASEGT. The CDR3 is CASRSLGSTDTQYF. DNA for the CDR3: TGTGCCAGCAGGTCGCTAGGTAGCACAGATACGCAGTATTTT.

The rearrangement joins TRBV28 to TRBJ1-2; TRBD1 matches at 9 bases. The CDR3 spans 14 residues. V dropped 2 bases and J dropped 2; count of bases not matched to a gene: 0. Germline V gene lookup returns CDR1 MDHEN and CDR2 SYDVKM. The CDR3: CASSLGQGNYGYTF. In nucleotides, the CDR3 is TGTGCCAGCAGTTTAGGACAGGGGAACTATGGCTACACCTTC.

This clone was detected a few times. The V and J genes are TRBV30 and TRBJ1-6; D gene unclear. Deletions cut 2 bases from V and 9 bases from J, with 11 bases between. Germline CDR1 reads GTSNPN; CDR2 reads SVGIG (reference sequence). This CDR3 has 13 amino acids. The CDR3 protein is CAWSYSSGSPLHF. CDR3 bases: TGTGCCTGGAGTTACTCCTCTGGTTCACCCCTCCACTTT.

The V and J genes are TRBV9 and TRBJ2-1; D is unclear. V was trimmed by 0 bases and J by 8 bases, leaving 9 bases between them. The germline CDR1 and CDR2 sequences are SGDLS and YYNGEE. This CDR3 comprises 13 residues. The CDR3 DNA sequence: TGTGCCAGCAGCGTAGAGAGTCACGATGAGCAGTTCTTC. Translating gives CASSVESHDEQFF. The whole variable domain, remainder taken from reference TRBV9 and TRBJ2-1, is DSGVTQTPKHLITATGQRVTLRCSPRSGDLSVYWYQQSLDQGLQFLIQYYNGEERAKGNILERFSAQQFPDLHSELNLSSLELGDSALYFCASSVESHDEQFFGPGTRLTVL.

The rearrangement uses TRBV18 and TRBJ2-3; possible D gene TRBD1, 5 bases. V lost 0 bases to trimming and J lost 5 bases, with 12 bases between them. From germline, CDR1 is KGHSH and CDR2 LQKENI. This CDR3 region has 15 residues. The CDR3 nucleotides read TGTGCCAGCTCACCACCCATGAAGGGGAAAGATACGCAGTATTTT. Encoded protein: CASSPPMKGKDTQYF.

The J gene is TRBJ2-1, the V gene TRBV28, with 9 bases identical to TRBD2. The V gene's germline CDR1 is MDHEN and CDR2 SYDVKM. The ends lost 6 bases at V and 6 bases at J; junction bases unmatched: 15. There are 17 residues in the CDR3. The CDR3, as DNA: TGTGCCAGCAGCCTAACTTTTTTTAGCGGGAGACTCAATGAGCAGTTCTTC. Its translation: CASSLTFFSGRLNEQFF.

The chain links TRBV5-1 to TRBJ1-3, with D unclear. Germline V gene data show CDR1 as SGHRS and CDR2 as YFSETQ. This CDR3 region has 14 residues. V was trimmed by 4 bases and J by 1 base, leaving 9 bases between them. For the CDR3, the DNA is TGCGCCAGCAGCAGTGACATTTCTGGAAACACCATATATTTT. This sequence encodes CASSSDISGNTIYF.

The J gene is TRBJ1-2, the V gene TRBV23-1; tentatively, D is TRBD1 (5 bases). TRBV23-1 is noted as an ORF with a role that remains uncertain. V gave up 0 bases and J gave up 4 bases, with 18 bases separating them. The CDR3 spans 17 residues. The CDR3 spells CASSQSWGPGNLYGYTF. The DNA for the CDR3 is TGCGCCAGCAGTCAATCCTGGGGCCCAGGAAATCTCTATGGCTACACCTTC.

This clone came up once. This sequence joins TRBV5-4 and TRBJ2-2; 12 positions agree with TRBD2. With 2 bases clipped from V and 6 bases from J, the junction kept 5 bases outside the gene matches. The CDR3 runs to 16 residues. The germline V gene has CDR1 SGHNT and CDR2 YYREEE (reference sequence). The CDR3 DNA reads as TGTGCCAGCAGCTTTGGGACTAGCGGGTACGCCGGGGAGCTGTTTTTT. Residues: CASSFGTSGYAGELFF.

The chain combines TRBV11-2 with TRBJ1-5; D is undetermined. This CDR3 is 12 amino acids long. Germline V gene sequence: CDR1 SGHAT, CDR2 FQNNGV. V gave up 2 bases and J gave up 7 bases, with 6 bases separating them. CDR3 protein: CASSLTGQPQHF. CDR3 sequence (DNA): TGTGCCAGCAGCTTAACCGGGCAGCCCCAGCATTTT.

The rearrangement uses TRBV7-2 and TRBJ2-5; D possibly corresponds to TRBD1 (5 bases). V was clipped by 1 base and J by 4 bases, with 10 bases between them. Germline CDR1 reads SGHTA; CDR2 reads FQGNSA. CDR3 length: 14 residues. In DNA, the CDR3 is TGTGCCAGCAGCTTAGTCCAGGGCGGAGAGACCCAGTACTTC. Translating gives CASSLVQGGETQYF. Together with reference TRBV7-2 and TRBJ2-5, the CDR3 gives the full variable domain: GAGVSQSPSNKVTEKGKDVELRCDPISGHTALYWYRQSLGQGLEFLIYFQGNSAPDKSGLPSDRFSAERTGGSVSTLTIQRTQQEDSAVYLCASSLVQGGETQYFGPGTRLLVL.

This clone was detected once. The genes are TRBV11-1 and TRBJ2-7; possibly TRBD2 for D (6 bases). Trimming pared 8 bases from V and 3 bases from J, leaving 14 bases between. Germline values: CDR1 SGHAT, CDR2 FQDESV (reference sequence). The CDR3 loop spans 13 amino acids. The CDR3 is CASGTPTSYEQYF. The CDR3 nucleotides are TGTGCCAGCGGGACCCCGACTAGCTACGAGCAGTACTTC.

The chain recombines TRBV27 with TRBJ2-7; 16 bases are a match to TRBD2. This CDR3 region has 17 residues. The V gene's germline CDR1 is MNHEY and CDR2 SMNVEV (reference sequence). Trimming took 5 bases from V and 2 from J; bases not matched to a gene: 6. CDR3 amino acids: CASSPRGTSGGAYEQYF. The DNA for the CDR3 is TGTGCCAGCAGTCCGCGTGGGACTAGCGGGGGGGCCTACGAGCAGTACTTC.

The rearrangement joins TRBV27 to TRBJ2-2, with D tentatively TRBD1 (6 bases). This CDR3 has 17 amino acids. Per germline, CDR1 MNHEY and CDR2 SMNVEV (reference sequence). V was pared by 2 bases and J by 4 bases, with 17 bases between. CDR3 in amino acids: CASSLRRPGVGTGELFF. The CDR3 DNA follows: TGTGCCAGCAGTTTAAGGCGTCCAGGGGTAGGCACCGGGGAGCTGTTTTTT.

The chain has TRBV27 and TRBJ2-1; 11 nucleotides line up with TRBD2. The CDR3 is made up of 17 amino acids. V was clipped by 7 bases and J by 5 bases; unmatched bases: 13. CDR1 and CDR2 (germline): MNHEY, SMNVEV (reference sequence). The CDR3 bases are TGTGCCAGCACCACCCGGCTGTTGGGACTAGCGGACAATGAGCAGTTCTTC. Protein: CASTTRLLGLADNEQFF.

The rearrangement joins TRBV5-6 to TRBJ2-1, with TRBD1 matching 11 bases. V lost 1 base to trimming and J lost 8 bases; unmatched junction nucleotides: 5. Per the germline V gene, CDR1 is SGHDT and CDR2 is YYEEEE. The CDR3 spans 15 residues. Written as DNA, the CDR3 is TGTGCCAGCAGCTTGCCGGGACAGGGGGGCCATGAGCAGTTCTTC. Protein: CASSLPGQGGHEQFF.

DNA of the CDR3: TGTGCCAGTACGCGGGTAGGGAACACTGAAGCTTTCTTT. Protein sequence: CASTRVGNTEAFF. The chain employs TRBV19 and TRBJ1-1; D unclear. This CDR3 is built from 13 residues. Germline V lookup: CDR1 LNHDA, CDR2 SQIVND (reference sequence). The ends were cut back, 7 bases at V and 1 base at J, with 10 bases in the middle.